One sample yielded the 3 T cell receptor beta chains listed below, sequenced in a study of beta chain features in type 1 diabetes. Study-wide points: Moderate yet significant TCRB CDR3 shortening was seen in Type 1 diabetes patients in all four CD4+ subsets.

These receptors are not linked to any known antigen. Expressed TCRB transcripts were sequenced, since all the RNA that had been isolated was reverse transcribed. Profiling relied on immunoSEQ multiplex PCR, and the TCRdb table lists in-frame clones only, not all of them. The sample includes 330,000 or so clones, 10% to 15% of them seen just once. Sequencing was performed on naive CD4+ T cells from blood. These receptors originate from a woman in her late teens or twenties with type 1 diabetes.

V usage is TRBV19 and J usage is TRBJ2-5, with D possibly matching TRBD2 (5 bases). V dropped 10 bases and J dropped 4 bases, with 19 bases sitting between them. The CDR3 length is 14 residues. The germline V gene encodes CDR1 LNHDA and CDR2 SQIVND (reference sequence). CDR3 DNA: TGTGCCACCGCACCCGGGGAAGTAATAGAGACCCAGTACTTC. Translating gives CATAPGEVIETQYF.

The genes are TRBV5-4 and TRBJ1-6; D gene ambiguous. V lost 0 bases, J lost 7 bases, and 14 bases lay in between. This CDR3 has 16 residues. The germline V gene has CDR1 SGHNT and CDR2 YYREEE (reference sequence). The CDR3 region is CASSLGGREWNSPLHF. The CDR3 coding sequence is TGTGCCAGCAGCTTGGGGGGTAGGGAGTGGAATTCACCCCTCCACTTT.

In the case of this clone: This same CDR3 is encoded by further DNA sequences in the sample. The chain joins TRBV18 to TRBJ2-7, with 10 positions matching TRBD1. Germline trimming cut 3 bases from V and 2 bases from J; bases unmatched to any gene: 4. The germline V gene encodes CDR1 KGHSH and CDR2 LQKENI. CDR3 length: 15 residues. The CDR3 bases are TGTGCCAGCTCACCCGGGACAGGGGTAACCTACGAGCAGTACTTC. Encoded protein: CASSPGTGVTYEQYF.